The 25 T cell receptor beta chains presented below share a single source sample, sequenced in a study of Ad26.COV2.S vaccination and SARS-CoV-2 variants. Repertoires were generated with immunoSEQ multiplex PCR, while TCRdb's copy carries only in-frame clones and drops some. The data hold more than 300,000 clones, with roughly 91% observed a single time. As for treatment: some 19 received Ad26.COV2.S at low or high dose, single or two shots; about 5 received placebo; per-sample allocation not given. Samples came from day 63 after the first vaccine or placebo injection. The specimen comprised peripheral blood, sampled in a trial of Ad26.COV2.S vaccine versus placebo. The receptors come from a person between 18 and 60 years old who received the Ad26.COV2.S COVID-19 vaccine or a placebo.

The J gene is TRBJ2-1, the V gene TRBV7-8, with 11 bases that match TRBD1. There are 16 residues in the CDR3. Trimming removed 5 bases from V and 6 bases from J; junction bases left unmatched: 9. Germline V gene lookup returns CDR1 SGHVS and CDR2 FQNEAQ. The CDR3 region has the DNA TGTGCCAGCAGCCCCCGGCGGGGACAGGGGGGCAATGAGCAGTTCTTC. This codes for CASSPRRGQGGNEQFF.

This chain connects TRBV9 to TRBJ2-2, with D unresolved. The CDR3 has 13 residues. The germline CDR1 and CDR2 sequences are SGDLS and YYNGEE. The V end lost 0 bases, the J end lost 5 bases, and 5 bases lay between the germline ends. CDR3 residues: CASSVVPTGELFF. The CDR3 nucleotides read TGTGCCAGCAGCGTAGTCCCGACCGGGGAGCTGTTTTTT.

The chain combines TRBV7-9 with TRBJ2-7; 11 nucleotides agree with TRBD1. This CDR3 contains 14 residues. Germline V gene data show CDR1 as SEHNR and CDR2 as FQNEAQ (reference sequence). V gave up 6 bases and J gave up 3 bases; unmatched junction bases: 4. This CDR3 is CASRSGTGGYEQYF. The DNA of the CDR3 is TGTGCCAGCAGATCCGGGACAGGGGGCTACGAGCAGTACTTC.

This clone was counted only a few times. The rearrangement joins TRBV13 to TRBJ2-2; 11 positions match TRBD2. The CDR3 sequence is 17 residues long. The germline gives CDR1 PRHDT, CDR2 FYEKMQ (reference sequence). V was pared by 5 bases and J by 1 base, with 6 bases of the junction left unmatched. CDR3 in DNA: TGTGCCAGCAGCCCCTTAGGGACTAGCGGGAACACCGGGGAGCTGTTTTTT. Protein sequence: CASSPLGTSGNTGELFF.

There are a few counts of this clone. V is TRBV10-1 and J is TRBJ2-2, with 11 bases fitting TRBD2. CDR1 and CDR2 from the germline V gene are WNHNN and SYGVQD (reference sequence). With V trimmed by 0 bases and J by 7 bases, 7 bases remained unmatched. The length of the CDR3 is 17 residues. CDR3 loop: CASSESLAGGPGGELFF. In DNA form, the CDR3 reads TGCGCCAGCAGTGAGTCGTTAGCGGGAGGGCCCGGCGGGGAGCTGTTTTTT.

In its sample, this clone was seen a few times. The chain recombines TRBV28 with TRBJ2-4; 10 bases map to TRBD1. The ends lost 2 bases at V and 0 bases at J; junction bases unmatched: 19. The CDR3 extends over 22 amino acids. Germline V gene data show CDR1 as MDHEN and CDR2 as SYDVKM. In DNA form, the CDR3 reads TGTGCCAGCAGTTTAGGGACAGGGGTTCTCGTAGGGGGGGCCTTAGCCAAAAACATTCAGTACTTC. Protein: CASSLGTGVLVGGALAKNIQYF.

This clone occurred once. The gene calls are TRBV5-4 and TRBJ2-1; 9 bases match TRBD2. The germline CDR1 and CDR2 sequences are SGHNT and YYREEE (reference sequence). The CDR3 consists of 18 residues. The V segment lost 0 bases and the J segment 4 bases; nucleotides outside the gene matches: 11. The CDR3 coding sequence is TGTGCCAGCAGCTTGGACCCCGCCATAGCGGGAGTATACAATGAGCAGTTCTTC. It translates to CASSLDPAIAGVYNEQFF.

The rearrangement joins TRBV12-5 to TRBJ2-2; the match to TRBD1 covers 10 bases. V shed 5 bases, J shed 6 bases, and the junction held 6 bases outside the gene matches. CDR1 is LGHNT and CDR2 is FRNRAP in the germline V gene. CDR3 length equals 15 residues. CDR3 nucleotide sequence: TGTGCTAGTGGTACTTCGGGACAGGGGCCCGGGGAGCTGTTTTTT. It translates to CASGTSGQGPGELFF.

This chain connects TRBV4-1 to TRBJ2-7; possible D gene TRBD1, 6 bases. The CDR3 is 15 residues long. Per the germline V gene, CDR1 is MGHRA and CDR2 is YSYEKL. V lost 4 bases and J lost 0, with 13 bases in between. DNA of the CDR3: TGCGCCAGCAGCCGAGACGCGACAGGCTCCTACGAGCAGTACTTC. The encoded protein is CASSRDATGSYEQYF.

The chain joins TRBV5-1 to TRBJ2-1; D unresolved. The V end lost 0 bases, the J end lost 2 bases, and 9 bases lay between the germline ends. This CDR3 spans 15 amino acids. Germline V lookup: CDR1 SGHRS, CDR2 YFSETQ. CDR3 in amino acids: CASSLEGNPYNEQFF. CDR3 coding DNA: TGCGCCAGCAGCTTGGAAGGGAACCCCTACAATGAGCAGTTCTTC.

The genes are TRBV19 and TRBJ2-7, with a possible D match to TRBD1 (6 bases). The length of the CDR3 is 16 residues. Germline-derived CDR1 and CDR2 are LNHDA and SQIVND (reference sequence). V gave up 3 bases and J gave up 3 bases, with 18 bases separating them. CDR3 sequence (DNA): TGTGCCAGTAGTATCCAGGGGCAGGGGACCTTCTACGAGCAGTACTTC. Translated, it gives CASSIQGQGTFYEQYF. Full variable domain (remainder filled in from reference TRBV19 and TRBJ2-7): DGGITQSPKYLFRKEGQNVTLSCEQNLNHDAMYWYRQDPGQGLRLIYYSQIVNDFQKGDIAEGYSVSREKKESFPLTVTSAQKNPTAFYLCASSIQGQGTFYEQYFGPGTRLTVT.

The sample holds one count of this clone. This sequence joins TRBV11-2 and TRBJ1-4; no clear D. V lost 0 bases and J 8 bases, leaving 16 bases between the germline ends. Germline CDR1 is SGHAT and CDR2 is FQNNGV. The CDR3 loop spans 16 amino acids. The CDR3 coding sequence is TGTGCCAGCAGCTTAGATTGGACGTCGGGTTACGAAAAACTGTTTTTT. It encodes CASSLDWTSGYEKLFF.

This clone was picked up a small number of times. The chain recombines TRBV5-1 with TRBJ1-2; no firm D call. Germline loops: CDR1 SGHRS, CDR2 YFSETQ. Trimming took off 0 bases at V and 8 bases at J, with 8 bases between the two ends. This CDR3 comprises 12 residues. As DNA, the CDR3 is TGCGCCAGCAGCTTGGGTCTGGACGGCTACACCTTC. Translated: CASSLGLDGYTF.

The V and J genes are TRBV2 and TRBJ2-1; 12 bases align to TRBD2. V lost 4 bases to trimming and J lost 4 bases; unmatched junction nucleotides: 5. Germline loops: CDR1 SNHLY, CDR2 FYNNEI. The CDR3 sequence is 16 residues long. The chain's CDR3 is CASSVTSGRGYNEQFF. CDR3 nucleotide sequence: TGTGCCAGCAGTGTGACTAGCGGGAGAGGGTACAATGAGCAGTTCTTC.

The chain joins TRBV19 to TRBJ1-5; maybe TRBD1 (5 bases). V lost 11 bases, J lost 2 bases, and 19 bases lay in between. The CDR3 is 15 amino acids. The germline V gene has CDR1 LNHDA and CDR2 SQIVND (reference sequence). CDR3 protein: CASTGTGEGNQPQHF. The CDR3 DNA reads as TGTGCCTCCACCGGGACCGGCGAGGGCAATCAGCCCCAGCATTTT.

This chain connects TRBV6-1 to TRBJ2-7; possible D gene TRBD2, 6 bases. Per the germline V gene, CDR1 is MNHNS and CDR2 is SASEGT. CDR3 length equals 16 residues. V shed 2 bases and J shed 4 bases, with 18 bases lying between them. The CDR3 sequence: CASSEFPPREQYEQYF. The CDR3 coding sequence is TGTGCCAGCAGTGAATTCCCCCCGCGGGAACAGTACGAGCAGTACTTC.

The chain recombines TRBV19 with TRBJ2-7; 7 nucleotides line up with TRBD1. Trimming at V came to 5 bases and at J to 4 bases, leaving 8 bases not matched to a gene. The CDR3 has 14 residues. Germline V gives CDR1 LNHDA, CDR2 SQIVND (reference sequence). CDR3 sequence: CASSWAGGSYEQYF. In DNA, the CDR3 is TGTGCCAGTAGTTGGGCAGGGGGTAGTTACGAGCAGTACTTC.

CDR3: CASSLTPREQYF. CDR3 sequence (DNA): TGTGCCAGCAGTTTGACCCCTCGCGAGCAGTACTTC. The chain joins TRBV12-3 or TRBV12-4 to TRBJ2-7, with D hard to call. Trimming cost V 3 bases and J 6 bases, with 9 bases left between them. The CDR3 contains 12 residues.

This chain joins TRBV23-1 and TRBJ1-5, with a tentative D call TRBD1 (5 bases). TRBV23-1 is assigned to the ORF class and has an uncertain function. CDR3 length equals 12 residues. V dropped 3 bases and J dropped 5 bases, with 5 bases sitting between them. The CDR3 DNA is TGCGCCAGCAGTCAGGGGGATCAGCCCCAGCATTTT. Translated: CASSQGDQPQHF.

The V call is TRBV5-4, the J call TRBJ2-7, with TRBD1 identical over 10 bases. Germline CDR1 is SGHNT and CDR2 is YYREEE (reference sequence). Trimming at V came to 4 bases and at J to 1 base, leaving 5 bases not matched to a gene. This CDR3 contains 15 residues. The CDR3 sequence is CASSLGQGISYEQYF. The CDR3 DNA follows: TGTGCCAGCAGCCTGGGACAGGGGATATCCTACGAGCAGTACTTC. Based on the CDR3 plus reference TRBV5-4 and TRBJ2-7, the full variable domain is ETGVTQSPTHLIKTRGQQVTLRCSSQSGHNTVSWYQQALGQGPQFIFQYYREEENGRGNFPPRFSGLQFPNYSSELNVNALELDDSALYLCASSLGQGISYEQYFGPGTRLTVT.

The chain employs TRBV12-3 or TRBV12-4 and TRBJ1-4; 10 bases map to TRBD1. CDR3 length equals 13 residues. J lost 11 bases, V lost 3 bases, and 3 bases had no gene match. The DNA of the CDR3 is TGTGCCAGCAGTTTGACAGGGGGCGGGAAACTGTTTTTT. Protein: CASSLTGGGKLFF.

The V gene is TRBV19, the J gene TRBJ2-5, with 7 bases identical to TRBD2. V gave up 5 bases and J gave up 3 bases; unmatched junction bases: 12. This CDR3 has 16 amino acids. Germline V gene lookup returns CDR1 LNHDA and CDR2 SQIVND (reference sequence). This CDR3 reads CASSSRLEGGKETQYF. DNA for the CDR3: TGTGCCAGTAGTTCGCGGTTAGAGGGAGGGAAAGAGACCCAGTACTTC.

This rearrangement joins TRBV11-2 to TRBJ2-1, with 8 bases fitting TRBD2. The germline V gene encodes CDR1 SGHAT and CDR2 FQNNGV. V shed 0 bases and J 6 bases; nucleotides not matched to a gene: 10. The CDR3 is 17 residues long. CDR3 DNA: TGTGCCAGCAGCTTAGATTACGGGACTAGGACTTTCAATGAGCAGTTCTTC. Residues: CASSLDYGTRTFNEQFF.

V is TRBV7-3 and J is TRBJ2-1; no clear D gene. The CDR3 has 17 residues. Trimming pared 6 bases from V and 7 bases from J, leaving 25 bases between. Germline CDR1 SGHTA, CDR2 FQGTGA. The CDR3 loop reads CASRLSICCPHYNEQFF. The DNA of the CDR3 is TGTGCCAGCAGGCTTAGTATCTGCTGCCCACATTATAATGAGCAGTTCTTC.

V usage is TRBV3-1 (or the pseudogene TRBV3-2) and J usage is TRBJ1-1; D call uncertain. The CDR3 contains 13 residues. CDR1 and CDR2 from the germline V gene are LGHDT and YNNKEL (reference sequence). V was pared by 3 bases and J by 1 base, with 6 bases between. CDR3: CASSQGRNTEAFF. CDR3 bases: TGTGCCAGCAGCCAGGGCCGGAACACTGAAGCTTTCTTT.